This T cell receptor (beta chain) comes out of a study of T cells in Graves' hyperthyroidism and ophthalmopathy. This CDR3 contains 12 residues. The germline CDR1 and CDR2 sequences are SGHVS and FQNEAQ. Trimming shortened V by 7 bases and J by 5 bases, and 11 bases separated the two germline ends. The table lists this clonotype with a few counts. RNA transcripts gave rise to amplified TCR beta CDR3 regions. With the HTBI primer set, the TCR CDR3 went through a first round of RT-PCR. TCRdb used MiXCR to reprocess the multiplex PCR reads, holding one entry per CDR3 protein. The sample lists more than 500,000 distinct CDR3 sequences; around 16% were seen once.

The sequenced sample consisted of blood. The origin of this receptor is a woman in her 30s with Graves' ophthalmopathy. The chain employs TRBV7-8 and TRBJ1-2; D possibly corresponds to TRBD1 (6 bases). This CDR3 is CASTQGQYGYTF. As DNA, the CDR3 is TGTGCCAGCACCCAAGGACAGTATGGCTACACCTTC.